This TCR beta chain was documented in a study of blood T cell repertoires in COVID-19. Overall study: Material from acute and convalescent COVID-19 was sourced from the United States, Italy and Spain. In each case, the material was cDNA or gDNA derived from T cells, B-cell-depleted T cells, or PBMCs.

CDR3 size: 15 residues. Germline lookup yields CDR1 SGHRS and CDR2 YFSETQ. The ends were cut back, 1 base at V and 1 base at J, with 11 bases in the middle. In the authors' methods: How many nucleated cells were present was estimated from reference gene primer amplification. The data were produced by immunoSEQ multiplex PCR, yet TCRdb's version contains in-frame clones alone and is incomplete. V and J calls and clone size are as listed in that table; D and trimming were resolved from the DNA. The data hold some 220,000 clones, with around 90% observed a single time. This clonotype originated in a man younger than 45 with COVID-19, enrolled during active disease. V and J are TRBV5-1 and TRBJ1-1; possible D gene TRBD1, 5 bases. The sample was peripheral blood. The chain's CDR3 is CASSLKGLRNTEAFF. CDR3 DNA: TGCGCCAGCAGCTTGAAGGGACTTAGGAACACTGAAGCTTTCTTT.